This TCR beta chain was observed in a study of T-cell reconstitution after alpha-beta-depleted transplantation in children. CDR3 length: 16 amino acids. The germline V and J ends were trimmed by 2 bases and 5 bases, with 15 bases remaining between them. This clonotype was recorded many times. As it was prepared, the TCRbeta library received unique molecular identifiers. MiXCR was run by TCRdb on the PCR reads, yielding one entry per CDR3 protein. The sample lists around 400,000 distinct CDR3 sequences, about a tenth occurring once. This rearrangement joins TRBV12-3 or TRBV12-4 to TRBJ2-2, with a weak D call TRBD1 (7 bases). Sequences were derived from PBMCs from the stem cell graft donor, sampled from the stem cell graft. This TCR came from a human donor who donated a stem cell graft to a child with acute myeloid leukemia. The CDR3: CASSLTPGGRTGELFF. The CDR3, as DNA: TGTGCCAGCAGTTTAACCCCAGGGGGGCGGACCGGGGAGCTGTTTTTT.